The entry that follows covers one T cell receptor beta chain sequence. What it recognizes is unknown. The germline gives CDR1 SGHVS, CDR2 FQNEAQ. V shed 5 bases, J shed 4 bases, and the junction held 4 bases outside the gene matches. The length of the CDR3 is 13 residues. 13 Jbeta primers and 60 Vbeta primers were used for the PCR. Repertoires were generated with immunoSEQ multiplex PCR, while TCRdb's copy carries only in-frame clones and drops some. The sample gives under 200,000 clones, around three quarters of which show up once; around 0.69% is in the top ten. The record originates from a study of cytomegalovirus exposure and HLA in healthy donors. Study summary: When 300 to 500 donors were genotyped, around 77% of them were found to fall in the Caucasian-associated ancestry cluster.

Study-level findings and limits: Compared with the roughly 670-donor mean, an Asian-associated ancestry cluster reportedly had fewer N-insertions, according to a later analysis. Confirmation was obtained in vitro that three CMV-associated chains are specific for CMV antigens. Earlier results showed most TCR beta V segments being productive about 87% or about 30% of the time.

The sequence derives from a woman between 35 and 50 years old in good health and CMV-seronegative. This rearrangement joins TRBV7-8 to TRBJ2-7; 8 nucleotides match TRBD1. What was sequenced was PBMCs. CDR3 bases: TGTGCCAGCAGCCCGGACAGGGTTTACGAGCAGTACTTC. It is translated as CASSPDRVYEQYF.